Below are 11 T cell receptor beta chains sequenced from a single sample in a study of ipilimumab plus nivolumab after autologous stem cell transplantation. Sequencing was performed with immunoSEQ multiplex PCR; in TCRdb, only in-frame clones are kept and a portion is missing. The sample contains over 80,000 clones, 65% to 85% of which appear only once. Here the sequenced sample was PBMCs, taken in a trial of ipilimumab plus nivolumab as post-transplant consolidation. The receptors were gathered from a male donor with diffuse large B-cell lymphoma.

The chain links TRBV11-2 to TRBJ1-4; no firm D call. In germline, CDR1 is SGHAT, CDR2 FQNNGV. V gave up 2 bases and J gave up 2 bases, with 3 bases separating them. The CDR3 length is 13 residues. CDR3 bases: TGTGCCAGCAGCTTATTGACTAATGAAAAACTGTTTTTT. This codes for CASSLLTNEKLFF.

CDR3 sequence (DNA): TGTGCCAGCGGAGGACTAGCGGGGGTCAATGAGCAGTTCTTC. Amino acid sequence: CASGGLAGVNEQFF. The genes are TRBV9 and TRBJ2-1; the match to TRBD2 covers 13 bases. Trimming cost V 7 bases and J 6 bases; bases outside gene matches: 4. Looked up from germline, CDR1 is SGDLS and CDR2 is YYNGEE. The CDR3 is made up of 14 amino acids.

V is TRBV18 and J is TRBJ2-5; D is unclear. Germline values: CDR1 KGHSH, CDR2 LQKENI. The CDR3 covers 14 residues. V was shortened by 0 bases and J by 4 bases, with 9 bases between the two germline ends. CDR3 nucleotides: TGTGCCAGCTCACCACCGGAGATTCGAGAGACCCAGTACTTC. It specifies CASSPPEIRETQYF. Based on the CDR3 plus reference TRBV18 and TRBJ2-5, the full variable domain is NAGVMQNPRHLVRRRGQEARLRCSPMKGHSHVYWYRQLPEEGLKFMVYLQKENIIDESGMPKERFSAEFPKEGPSILRIQQVVRGDSAAYFCASSPPEIRETQYFGPGTRLLVL.

The V and J genes are TRBV10-3 and TRBJ1-1; tentative D call: TRBD1 (6 bases). Trimming shortened V by 6 bases and J by 6 bases, and 17 bases separated the two germline ends. CDR1 and CDR2 from the germline V gene are ENHRY and SYGVKD. The CDR3 totals 14 residues. The CDR3 spells CAIRPYSTGAEAFF. CDR3 DNA sequence: TGTGCCATCAGACCATACTCGACAGGAGCTGAAGCTTTCTTT.

The CDR3 protein is CASSFGVLAKNIQYF. CDR3 nucleotides: TGCGCCAGCAGCTTCGGCGTCCTAGCCAAAAACATTCAGTACTTC. The chain joins TRBV5-1 to TRBJ2-4; D is uncertain. CDR3 size: 15 residues. The V end was cut by 2 bases, the J end by 0 bases, with 9 bases between. Per the germline V gene, CDR1 is SGHRS and CDR2 is YFSETQ.

V is TRBV6-1 and J is TRBJ2-1; D possibly matches TRBD1 or TRBD2 (5 bases each). This CDR3 has 14 residues. V was cut by 3 bases and J by 2 bases, with 8 bases left in between. CDR1 is MNHNS, CDR2 SASEGT, per germline. CDR3 in amino acids: CASSEQGAYNEQFF. CDR3 in DNA: TGTGCCAGCAGTGAGCAGGGAGCCTACAATGAGCAGTTCTTC.

The chain has TRBV27 and TRBJ2-3, with 7 bases matching TRBD2. Unmatched junction bases numbered 9, after V lost 6 bases and J lost 0 bases. Germline CDR1 is MNHEY and CDR2 is SMNVEV (reference sequence). This CDR3 contains 16 residues. As DNA, the CDR3 is TGTGCCAGCAGGAGTGAGCGGGGACCAAGCACAGATACGCAGTATTTT. Protein: CASRSERGPSTDTQYF.

The J gene is TRBJ1-5, the V gene TRBV18, with 10 bases identical to TRBD1. This CDR3 is built from 16 residues. Germline lookup yields CDR1 KGHSH and CDR2 LQKENI. V lost 2 bases and J lost 6; bases outside the gene matches: 7. CDR3 bases: TGTGCCAGCTCACCAGGACAGGGGGGGCCTACTCAGCCCCAGCATTTT. It encodes CASSPGQGGPTQPQHF.

The gene calls are TRBV19 and TRBJ1-2, with a possible D match to TRBD1 (6 bases). The CDR3 length is 18 residues. V lost 4 bases and J lost 3, with 24 bases in between. CDR1 LNHDA and CDR2 SQIVND come from the germline V gene (reference sequence). The CDR3 reads CASSREFAGGGSYYGYTF. The CDR3 DNA follows: TGTGCCAGTAGTAGAGAGTTCGCCGGGGGGGGCTCTTACTATGGCTACACCTTC.

This clone appeared a few times. This chain connects TRBV9 to TRBJ1-6; D possibly corresponds to TRBD1 (5 bases). Trimming removed 0 bases at V and 8 bases at J, with 9 bases between. In germline, CDR1 is SGDLS, CDR2 YYNGEE. The CDR3 is 14 residues long. Here the CDR3 reads CASSVATVDSPLHF. As DNA, the CDR3 is TGTGCCAGCAGCGTAGCGACAGTAGATTCACCCCTCCACTTT.

The V and J genes are TRBV18 and TRBJ1-2; D uncertain. Germline V lookup: CDR1 KGHSH, CDR2 LQKENI. This CDR3 has 13 amino acids. Trimming removed 1 base at V and 4 bases at J, with 7 bases between. The chain's CDR3 is CASSPQDGYGYTF. The CDR3 bases are TGTGCCAGCTCACCACAGGACGGCTATGGCTACACCTTC.